Sequencing of this T cell receptor (beta chain) was carried out in a study of CD8 T cells in ankylosing spondylitis. Study-level results: A TCR beta motif of several highly homologous variants seemed to mark ankylosing spondylitis blood. As reported, disease-linked clones showed significant enrichment in matched ankylosing spondylitis synovial fluid.

Germline CDR1 DFQATT, CDR2 SNEGSKA (reference sequence). The junction had 8 bases not matched to a gene; V was cut back by 3 bases and J by 7 bases. The CDR3 is 14 amino acids. With molecular barcodes, quantitative 5'-RACE was used to make the TCR beta libraries. TCRdb itself ran the 5' RACE reads through MiXCR, one entry per CDR3 protein. The sample records tens of thousands of distinct CDR3 sequences, under 13% being singletons. This clonotype came up many times. Its target is unknown. V and J are TRBV20-1 and TRBJ2-1; 8 bases map to TRBD2. The sequencing sample was made of blood, either unsorted or a sorted T cell fraction (not recorded which). This clonotype was obtained from a male donor with ankylosing spondylitis or in good health (not recorded which). The CDR3 region has the DNA TGCAGTGCTAGTTTCGGACTAGCTCCGAATGAGCAGTTCTTC. Translated: CSASFGLAPNEQFF.